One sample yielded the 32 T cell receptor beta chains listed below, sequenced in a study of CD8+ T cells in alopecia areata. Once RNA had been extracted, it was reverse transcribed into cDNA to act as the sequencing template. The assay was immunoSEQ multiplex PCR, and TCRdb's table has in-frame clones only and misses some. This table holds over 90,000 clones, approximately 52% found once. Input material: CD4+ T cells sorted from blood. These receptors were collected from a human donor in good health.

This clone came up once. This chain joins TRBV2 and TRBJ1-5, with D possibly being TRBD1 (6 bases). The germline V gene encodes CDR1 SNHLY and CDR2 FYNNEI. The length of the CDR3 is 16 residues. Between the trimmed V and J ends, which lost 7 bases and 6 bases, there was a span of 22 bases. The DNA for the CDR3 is TGTGCCAGCATTTCGGTGACCGAGTCCAGGGGTCAGCCCCAGCATTTT. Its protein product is CASISVTESRGQPQHF.

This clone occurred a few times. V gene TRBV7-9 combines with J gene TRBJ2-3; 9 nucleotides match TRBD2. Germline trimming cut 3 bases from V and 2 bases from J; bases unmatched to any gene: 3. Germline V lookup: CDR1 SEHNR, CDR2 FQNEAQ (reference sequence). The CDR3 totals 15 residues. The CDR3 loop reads CASSLRTSDTDTQYF. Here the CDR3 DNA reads TGTGCCAGCAGCTTGAGGACTAGCGACACAGATACGCAGTATTTT.

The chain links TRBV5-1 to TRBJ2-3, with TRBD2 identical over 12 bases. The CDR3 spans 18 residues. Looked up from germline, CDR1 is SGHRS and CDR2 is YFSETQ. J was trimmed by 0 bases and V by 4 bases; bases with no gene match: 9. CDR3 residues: CASSQGLAGQSSTDTQYF. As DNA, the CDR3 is TGCGCCAGCAGCCAAGGACTAGCGGGACAATCTAGCACAGATACGCAGTATTTT. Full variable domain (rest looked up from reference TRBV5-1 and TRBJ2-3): KAGVTQTPRYLIKTRGQQVTLSCSPISGHRSVSWYQQTPGQGLQFLFEYFSETQRNKGNFPGRFSGRQFSNSRSEMNVSTLELGDSALYLCASSQGLAGQSSTDTQYFGPGTRLTVL.

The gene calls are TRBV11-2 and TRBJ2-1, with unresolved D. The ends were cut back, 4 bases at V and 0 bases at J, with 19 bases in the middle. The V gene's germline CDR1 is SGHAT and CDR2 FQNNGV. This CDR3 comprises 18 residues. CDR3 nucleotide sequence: TGTGCCAGCAGCTCTAACCCCCAGGTAGCCGGCTCCTACAATGAGCAGTTCTTC. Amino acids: CASSSNPQVAGSYNEQFF.

The CDR3 sequence: CASSRWTGRSTDTQYF. The CDR3 DNA follows: TGTGCCAGCAGCAGATGGACAGGGAGGAGTACAGATACGCAGTATTTT. The gene calls are TRBV7-9 and TRBJ2-3; 8 bases are shared with TRBD1. The CDR3 consists of 16 residues. The germline V gene has CDR1 SEHNR and CDR2 FQNEAQ (reference sequence). Trimming cost V 5 bases and J 3 bases; bases outside gene matches: 10.

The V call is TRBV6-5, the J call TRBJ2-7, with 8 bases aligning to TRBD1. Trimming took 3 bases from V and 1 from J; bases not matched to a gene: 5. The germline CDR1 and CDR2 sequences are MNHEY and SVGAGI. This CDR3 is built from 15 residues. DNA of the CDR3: TGTGCCAGCAGTTATCAGGGGGCGCTGTCCTACGAGCAGTACTTC. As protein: CASSYQGALSYEQYF.

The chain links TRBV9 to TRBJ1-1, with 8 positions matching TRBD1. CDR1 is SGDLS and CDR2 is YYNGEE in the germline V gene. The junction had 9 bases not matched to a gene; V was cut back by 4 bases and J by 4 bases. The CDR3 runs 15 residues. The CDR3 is CASSTRQGIPTEAFF. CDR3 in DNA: TGTGCCAGCAGCACCCGACAGGGGATTCCCACTGAAGCTTTCTTT.

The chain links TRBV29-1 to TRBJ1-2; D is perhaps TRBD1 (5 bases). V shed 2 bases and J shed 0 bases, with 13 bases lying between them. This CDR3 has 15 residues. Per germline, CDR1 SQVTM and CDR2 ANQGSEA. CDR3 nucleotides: TGCAGCGTTGAACCCGGGACGGCGACTAACTATGGCTACACCTTC. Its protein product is CSVEPGTATNYGYTF.

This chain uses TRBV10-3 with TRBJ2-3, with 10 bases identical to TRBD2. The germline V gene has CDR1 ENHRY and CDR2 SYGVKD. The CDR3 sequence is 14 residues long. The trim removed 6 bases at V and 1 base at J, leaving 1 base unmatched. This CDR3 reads CAISTSGGTDTQYF. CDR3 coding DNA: TGTGCCATCAGCACTAGCGGGGGCACAGATACGCAGTATTTT.

The CDR3 is CASSLGGLAGIETQYF. CDR3 DNA sequence: TGTGCCAGCAGCTTAGGAGGACTAGCGGGGATAGAGACCCAGTACTTC. The chain recombines TRBV7-2 with TRBJ2-5; 12 bases are a match to TRBD2. The CDR3 spans 16 residues. CDR1 and CDR2 (germline): SGHTA, FQGNSA. The junction had 4 bases not matched to a gene; V was cut back by 1 base and J by 4 bases.

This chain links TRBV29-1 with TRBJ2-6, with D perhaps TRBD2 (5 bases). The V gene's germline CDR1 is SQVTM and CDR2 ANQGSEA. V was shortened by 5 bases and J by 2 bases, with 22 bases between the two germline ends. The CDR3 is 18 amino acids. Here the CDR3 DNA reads TGCAGCGTTAAGAGGAGGCAGGCCAATCGGGCTGGGGCCAACGTCCTGACTTTC. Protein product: CSVKRRQANRAGANVLTF.

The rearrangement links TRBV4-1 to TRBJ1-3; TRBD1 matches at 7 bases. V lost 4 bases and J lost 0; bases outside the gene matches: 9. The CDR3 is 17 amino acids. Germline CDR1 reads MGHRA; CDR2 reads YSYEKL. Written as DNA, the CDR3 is TGCGCCAGCAGCCCGGGGACAGCATATTCCTCTGGAAACACCATATATTTT. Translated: CASSPGTAYSSGNTIYF.

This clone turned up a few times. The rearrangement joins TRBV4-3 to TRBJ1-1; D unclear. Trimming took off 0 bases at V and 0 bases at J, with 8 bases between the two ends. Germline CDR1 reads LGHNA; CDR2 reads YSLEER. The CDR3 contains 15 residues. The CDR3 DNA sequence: TGCGCCAGCAGCCAAGAAGCGGTGATGAACACTGAAGCTTTCTTT. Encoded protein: CASSQEAVMNTEAFF.

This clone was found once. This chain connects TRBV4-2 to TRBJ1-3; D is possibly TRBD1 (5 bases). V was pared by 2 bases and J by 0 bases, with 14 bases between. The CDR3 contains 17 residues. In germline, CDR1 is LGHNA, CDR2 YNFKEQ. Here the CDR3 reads CASSQRGGRYSGNTIYF. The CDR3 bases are TGTGCCAGCAGCCAAAGGGGCGGACGGTACTCTGGAAACACCATATATTTT.

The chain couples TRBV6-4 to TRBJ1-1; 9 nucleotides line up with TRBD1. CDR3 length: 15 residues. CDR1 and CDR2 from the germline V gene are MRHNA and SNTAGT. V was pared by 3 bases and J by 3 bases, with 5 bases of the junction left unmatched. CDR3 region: CASSEGTGIDTEAFF. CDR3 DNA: TGTGCCAGCAGTGAGGGGACAGGGATCGACACTGAAGCTTTCTTT.

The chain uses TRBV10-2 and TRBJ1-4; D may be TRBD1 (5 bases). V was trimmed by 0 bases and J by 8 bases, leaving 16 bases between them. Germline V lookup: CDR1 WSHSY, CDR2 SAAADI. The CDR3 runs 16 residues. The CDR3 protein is CASSESSPGLWEKLFF. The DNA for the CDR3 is TGCGCCAGCAGTGAGTCGAGCCCGGGGCTCTGGGAAAAACTGTTTTTT.

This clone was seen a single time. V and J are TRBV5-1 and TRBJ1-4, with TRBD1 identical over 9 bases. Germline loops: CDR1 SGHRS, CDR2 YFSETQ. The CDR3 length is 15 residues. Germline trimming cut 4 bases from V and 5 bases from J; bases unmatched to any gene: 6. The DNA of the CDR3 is TGCGCCAGCAGCGCCTCCGGGACAGGGAATGAAAAACTGTTTTTT. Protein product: CASSASGTGNEKLFF.

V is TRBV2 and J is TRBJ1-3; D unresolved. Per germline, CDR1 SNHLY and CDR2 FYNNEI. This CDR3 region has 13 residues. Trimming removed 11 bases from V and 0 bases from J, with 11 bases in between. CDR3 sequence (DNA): TGTGCCTGGTCGGGTTCCTCTGGAAACACCATATATTTT. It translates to CAWSGSSGNTIYF.

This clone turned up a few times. This chain's CDR3 is CAISEGQGAQHGYTF. CDR3 nucleotides: TGTGCCATCAGTGAGGGGCAGGGGGCGCAACATGGCTACACCTTC. This sequence joins TRBV10-3 and TRBJ1-2, with 8 bases that match TRBD1. The CDR3 sequence is 15 residues long. V gave up 2 bases and J gave up 6 bases; unmatched junction bases: 8. Germline CDR1 is ENHRY and CDR2 is SYGVKD.

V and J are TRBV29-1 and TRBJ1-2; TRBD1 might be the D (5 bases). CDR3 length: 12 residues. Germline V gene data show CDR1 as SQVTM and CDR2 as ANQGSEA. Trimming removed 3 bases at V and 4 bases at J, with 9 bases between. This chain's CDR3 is CSVEAGPYGYTF. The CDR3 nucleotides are TGCAGCGTTGAGGCAGGGCCCTATGGCTACACCTTC. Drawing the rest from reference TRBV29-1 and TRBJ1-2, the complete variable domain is SAVISQKPSRDICQRGTSLTIQCQVDSQVTMMFWYRQQPGQSLTLIATANQGSEATYESGFVIDKFPISRPNLTFSTLTVSNMSPEDSSIYLCSVEAGPYGYTFGSGTRLTVV.

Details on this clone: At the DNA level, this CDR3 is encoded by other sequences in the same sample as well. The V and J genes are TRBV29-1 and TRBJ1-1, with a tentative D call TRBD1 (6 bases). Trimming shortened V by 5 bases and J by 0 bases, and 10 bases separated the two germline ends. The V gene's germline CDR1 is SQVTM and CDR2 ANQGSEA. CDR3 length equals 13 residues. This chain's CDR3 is CSVKTGLNTEAFF. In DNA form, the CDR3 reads TGCAGCGTTAAAACAGGGTTGAACACTGAAGCTTTCTTT.

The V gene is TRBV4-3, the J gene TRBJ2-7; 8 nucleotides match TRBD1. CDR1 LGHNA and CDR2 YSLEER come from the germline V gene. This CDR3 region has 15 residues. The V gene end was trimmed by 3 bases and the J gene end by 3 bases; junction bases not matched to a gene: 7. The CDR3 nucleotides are TGCGCCAGCAGCCAGGGGACAGGTAGTTTCTACGAGCAGTACTTC. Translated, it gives CASSQGTGSFYEQYF.

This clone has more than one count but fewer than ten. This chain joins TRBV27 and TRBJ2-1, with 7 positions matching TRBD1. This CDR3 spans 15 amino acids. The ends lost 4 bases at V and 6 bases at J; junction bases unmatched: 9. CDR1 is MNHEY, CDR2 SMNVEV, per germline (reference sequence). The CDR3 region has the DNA TGTGCCAGCAGTTCCTACCCGGGACAGCTCAATGAGCAGTTCTTC. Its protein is CASSSYPGQLNEQFF.

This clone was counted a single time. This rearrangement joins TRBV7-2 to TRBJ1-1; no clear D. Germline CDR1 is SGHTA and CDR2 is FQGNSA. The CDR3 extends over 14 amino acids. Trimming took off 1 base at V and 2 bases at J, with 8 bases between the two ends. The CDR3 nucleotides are TGTGCCAGCAGCTTAGACGGAGCTAACACTGAAGCTTTCTTT. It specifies CASSLDGANTEAFF.

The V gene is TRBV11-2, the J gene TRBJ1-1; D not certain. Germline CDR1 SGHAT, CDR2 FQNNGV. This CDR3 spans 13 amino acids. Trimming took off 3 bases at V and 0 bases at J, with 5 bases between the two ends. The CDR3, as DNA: TGTGCCAGCAGCTTTCTCGTGAACACTGAAGCTTTCTTT. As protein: CASSFLVNTEAFF.

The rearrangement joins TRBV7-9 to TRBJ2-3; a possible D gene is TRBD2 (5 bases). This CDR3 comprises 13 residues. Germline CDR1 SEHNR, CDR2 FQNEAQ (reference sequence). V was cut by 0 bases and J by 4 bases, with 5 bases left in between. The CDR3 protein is CASSLAGADTQYF. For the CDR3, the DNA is TGTGCCAGCAGCTTAGCCGGGGCAGATACGCAGTATTTT.

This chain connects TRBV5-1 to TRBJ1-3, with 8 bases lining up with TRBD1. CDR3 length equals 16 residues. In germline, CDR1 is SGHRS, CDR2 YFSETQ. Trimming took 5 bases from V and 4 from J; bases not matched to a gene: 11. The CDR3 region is CASRLSTGVGGNTIYF. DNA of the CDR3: TGCGCCAGCAGATTATCGACAGGGGTAGGAGGAAACACCATATATTTT.

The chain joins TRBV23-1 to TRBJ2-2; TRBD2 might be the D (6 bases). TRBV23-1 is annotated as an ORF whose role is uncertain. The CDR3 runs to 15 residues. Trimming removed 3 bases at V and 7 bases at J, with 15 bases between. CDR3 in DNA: TGCGCCAGCAGTCACGTACGGGGGAGCGTCGGGGAGCTGTTTTTT. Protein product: CASSHVRGSVGELFF.

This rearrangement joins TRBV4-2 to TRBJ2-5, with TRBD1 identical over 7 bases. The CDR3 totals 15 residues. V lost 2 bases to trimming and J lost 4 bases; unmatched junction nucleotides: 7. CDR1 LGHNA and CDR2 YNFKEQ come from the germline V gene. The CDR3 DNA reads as TGTGCCAGCAGCCAACCGACAGGGTCGGGAGAGACCCAGTACTTC. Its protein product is CASSQPTGSGETQYF.

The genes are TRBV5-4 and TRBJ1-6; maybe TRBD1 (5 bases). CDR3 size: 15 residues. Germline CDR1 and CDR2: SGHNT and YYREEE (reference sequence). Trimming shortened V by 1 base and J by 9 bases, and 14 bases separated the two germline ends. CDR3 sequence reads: CASSLFSRGSSPLHF. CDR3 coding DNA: TGTGCCAGCAGCTTGTTCTCGAGGGGTTCTTCACCCCTCCACTTT.

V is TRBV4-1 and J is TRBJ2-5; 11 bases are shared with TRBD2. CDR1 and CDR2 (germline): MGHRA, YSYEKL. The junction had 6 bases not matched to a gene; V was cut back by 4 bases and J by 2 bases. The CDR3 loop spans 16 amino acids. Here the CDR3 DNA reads TGCGCCAGCAGCCGCGGGACTAGCGGCTTACAAGAGACCCAGTACTTC. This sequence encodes CASSRGTSGLQETQYF.

CDR3 in DNA: TGCGCCAGCAGCCGGGGGAAGGGGGCCTACGAGCAGTACTTC. As protein: CASSRGKGAYEQYF. The chain couples TRBV4-3 to TRBJ2-7; possibly TRBD1 for D (6 bases). The germline gives CDR1 LGHNA, CDR2 YSLEER. The ends were cut back, 4 bases at V and 2 bases at J, with 12 bases in the middle. CDR3 size: 14 residues.